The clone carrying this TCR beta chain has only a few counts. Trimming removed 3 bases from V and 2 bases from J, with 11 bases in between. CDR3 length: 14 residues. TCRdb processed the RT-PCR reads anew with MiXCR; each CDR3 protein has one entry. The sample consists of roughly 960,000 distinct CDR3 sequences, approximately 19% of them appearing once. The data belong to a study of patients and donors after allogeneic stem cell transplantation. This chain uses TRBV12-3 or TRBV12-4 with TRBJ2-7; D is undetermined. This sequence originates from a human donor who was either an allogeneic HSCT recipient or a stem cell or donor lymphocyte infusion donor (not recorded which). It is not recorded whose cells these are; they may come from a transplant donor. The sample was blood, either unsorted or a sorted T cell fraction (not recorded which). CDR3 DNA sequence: TGTGCCAGCAGTTTCGACGCTGGGCCCTACGAGCAGTACTTC. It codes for CASSFDAGPYEQYF.